These 22 T cell receptor beta chains came from one sample sequenced in a study of control samples from healthy donors and cancer patients. Clones were read by immunoSEQ multiplex PCR, and TCRdb kept only the in-frame ones, dropping some. This table has about 130,000 clones, 85% to 95% appearing once. What was sequenced was PBMCs. All receptors derive from a man in his forties or fifties with head and neck cancer.

CDR3 in amino acids: CASSVDNQGPGGYTF. The CDR3 DNA follows: TGTGCCAGCAGCGTAGACAATCAGGGGCCAGGCGGCTACACCTTC. The chain combines TRBV9 with TRBJ1-2; D possibly corresponds to TRBD1 (6 bases). V dropped 0 bases and J dropped 8 bases, with 17 bases sitting between them. CDR3 length equals 15 residues. Germline V gene sequence: CDR1 SGDLS, CDR2 YYNGEE.

This rearrangement joins TRBV28 to TRBJ1-1, with TRBD1 as a possible D gene (6 bases). The CDR3 has 15 amino acids. Per the germline V gene, CDR1 is MDHEN and CDR2 is SYDVKM. The V end was cut by 7 bases, the J end by 5 bases, with 20 bases between. The CDR3 loop is CASNVGGGGRTEAFF. DNA of the CDR3: TGTGCCAGCAACGTAGGTGGAGGGGGTAGAACTGAAGCTTTCTTT.

This clone was counted once. The chain carries TRBV19 and TRBJ2-2, with D maybe TRBD1 (6 bases). Germline-derived CDR1 and CDR2 are LNHDA and SQIVND (reference sequence). Between the trimmed V and J ends, which lost 3 bases and 6 bases, there was a span of 14 bases. The CDR3 covers 15 residues. The CDR3 region is CASSIPGVGAGELFF. CDR3 nucleotides: TGTGCCAGTAGTATCCCAGGGGTTGGGGCCGGGGAGCTGTTTTTT. Using reference TRBV19 and TRBJ2-2 for the parts outside the CDR3, the full variable domain is DGGITQSPKYLFRKEGQNVTLSCEQNLNHDAMYWYRQDPGQGLRLIYYSQIVNDFQKGDIAEGYSVSREKKESFPLTVTSAQKNPTAFYLCASSIPGVGAGELFFGEGSRLTVL.

The rearrangement uses TRBV28 and TRBJ2-7; a weak D match, TRBD1 (6 bases). Trimming pared 2 bases from V and 0 bases from J, leaving 11 bases between. Germline CDR1 and CDR2: MDHEN and SYDVKM. CDR3 length: 15 residues. The CDR3 DNA is TGTGCCAGCAGTTTACCCCGGGGACACTCCTACGAGCAGTACTTC. Translation gives CASSLPRGHSYEQYF.

V gene TRBV5-4 combines with J gene TRBJ1-2, with D possibly matching TRBD1 (6 bases). In germline, CDR1 is SGHNT, CDR2 YYREEE (reference sequence). Trimming pared 4 bases from V and 7 bases from J, leaving 11 bases between. The CDR3 has 12 residues. CDR3 DNA: TGTGCCAGCAGCCCCCAGGGGAGTGGCTACACCTTC. It yields the protein CASSPQGSGYTF.

A remark on this clone: Other nucleotide sequences in the sample specify the same CDR3. The genes are TRBV12-3 or TRBV12-4 and TRBJ2-4, with a weak D call TRBD2 (6 bases). V was trimmed by 8 bases and J by 0 bases, leaving 8 bases between them. The CDR3 runs to 13 residues. The chain's CDR3 is CASQGLAKNIQYF. The DNA for the CDR3 is TGTGCCAGCCAGGGACTAGCCAAAAACATTCAGTACTTC.

This chain connects TRBV3-1 (or the pseudogene TRBV3-2) to TRBJ2-3; the match to TRBD1 covers 7 bases. The germline V gene encodes CDR1 LGHDT and CDR2 YNNKEL (reference sequence). CDR3 length: 15 residues. V lost 5 bases and J lost 3; bases outside the gene matches: 8. The CDR3 DNA is TGTGCCAGCAGCTCGCAGGGGGAGAGAACAGATACGCAGTATTTT. Translated: CASSSQGERTDTQYF.

The chain links TRBV12-3 or TRBV12-4 to TRBJ2-7, with D possibly matching TRBD1 (6 bases). The CDR3 is 13 amino acids. Trimming removed 9 bases from V and 4 bases from J, with 16 bases in between. The CDR3 nucleotides are TGTGCCAGTAGACAGGTTGGGACATACGAGCAGTACTTC. This codes for CASRQVGTYEQYF.

The V and J genes are TRBV2 and TRBJ1-3, with a weak D call TRBD1 (5 bases). The germline CDR1 and CDR2 sequences are SNHLY and FYNNEI. V lost 4 bases and J lost 4, with 11 bases in between. CDR3 size: 14 residues. Here the CDR3 DNA reads TGTGCCAGCAGTGCAGACAGAGTCGGAAACACCATATATTTT. Its protein product is CASSADRVGNTIYF.

This rearrangement joins TRBV5-5 to TRBJ1-1; no firm D call. The CDR3 runs to 13 residues. Between the trimmed V and J ends, which lost 2 bases and 1 base, there was a span of 6 bases. Looked up from germline, CDR1 is SGHKS and CDR2 is YYEKEE (reference sequence). CDR3 amino acids: CASSFGPNTEAFF. CDR3 bases: TGTGCCAGCAGCTTCGGACCGAACACTGAAGCTTTCTTT. Full variable domain (remainder filled in from reference TRBV5-5 and TRBJ1-1): DAGVTQSPTHLIKTRGQQVTLRCSPISGHKSVSWYQQVLGQGPQFIFQYYEKEERGRGNFPDRFSARQFPNYSSELNVNALLLGDSALYLCASSFGPNTEAFFGQGTRLTVV.

This chain uses TRBV5-4 with TRBJ1-1; TRBD1 aligns across 7 bases. V lost 4 bases to trimming and J lost 8 bases; unmatched junction nucleotides: 11. Germline V gene lookup returns CDR1 SGHNT and CDR2 YYREEE (reference sequence). The CDR3 is made up of 14 amino acids. CDR3 sequence: CASSRTGTALEAFF. CDR3 DNA sequence: TGTGCCAGCAGCAGGACCGGGACAGCTCTAGAAGCTTTCTTT.

This chain links TRBV5-1 with TRBJ1-4; 9 bases align to TRBD1. The CDR3 is 13 residues long. Germline V lookup: CDR1 SGHRS, CDR2 YFSETQ. V lost 7 bases, J lost 6 bases, and 4 bases stayed unmatched. The CDR3 region is CASARDRDEKLFF. The CDR3, as DNA: TGCGCCAGCGCCCGGGACAGGGATGAAAAACTGTTTTTT.

The chain's CDR3 is CATSDRQGEAFF. The CDR3 DNA reads as TGTGCCACCAGTGATAGACAAGGTGAAGCTTTCTTT. V usage is TRBV24-1 and J usage is TRBJ1-1; D gene uncertain. Germline lookup yields CDR1 KGHDR and CDR2 SFDVKD. Trimming took off 3 bases at V and 7 bases at J, with 8 bases between the two ends. CDR3 size: 12 residues.

This chain connects TRBV11-2 to TRBJ2-5; no firm D call. Germline V CDR1 and CDR2: SGHAT, FQNNGV. V was clipped by 0 bases and J by 3 bases, with 5 bases between them. The CDR3 extends over 13 amino acids. The CDR3 DNA reads as TGTGCCAGCAGCTTAGAGCAGGAAGAGACCCAGTACTTC. This gives the protein CASSLEQEETQYF.

The gene calls are TRBV6-5 and TRBJ1-2, with a tentative D call TRBD1 (6 bases). CDR3 length: 15 residues. Germline CDR1 MNHEY, CDR2 SVGAGI. Deletions cut 4 bases from V and 9 bases from J, with 21 bases between. The CDR3 protein is CASSFSNRAVGSYTF. Written as DNA, the CDR3 is TGTGCCAGCAGTTTTTCCAACAGGGCTGTCGGTAGCTACACCTTC.

This chain joins TRBV7-2 and TRBJ2-7; maybe TRBD2 (6 bases). Trimming shortened V by 5 bases and J by 3 bases, and 11 bases separated the two germline ends. The CDR3 covers 13 residues. CDR1 is SGHTA, CDR2 FQGNSA, per germline. DNA of the CDR3: TGTGCCAGCAGCGAGGACTACATCTACGAGCAGTACTTC. It yields the protein CASSEDYIYEQYF.

The chain has TRBV9 and TRBJ1-2; D not resolved. The V end was cut by 4 bases, the J end by 5 bases, with 15 bases between. The CDR3 length is 14 residues. In germline, CDR1 is SGDLS, CDR2 YYNGEE. The CDR3 DNA follows: TGTGCCAGCAGCTTCCGGACGCAAAATTATGGCTACACCTTC. This gives the protein CASSFRTQNYGYTF.

The V gene is TRBV6-6, the J gene TRBJ2-6; D remains ambiguous. Germline CDR1 and CDR2: MNHNY and SVGAGI (reference sequence). V lost 7 bases and J lost 0, with 7 bases in between. The CDR3 contains 14 residues. CDR3 sequence: CASTDHSGANVLTF. CDR3 in DNA: TGTGCCAGCACAGACCACTCTGGGGCCAACGTCCTGACTTTC.

The chain joins TRBV27 to TRBJ2-3, with 15 nucleotides matching TRBD2. The CDR3 totals 18 residues. V trimming: 4 bases; J trimming: 2 bases; junction bases outside the gene matches: 7. Germline CDR1 is MNHEY and CDR2 is SMNVEV (reference sequence). The CDR3 DNA is TGTGCCAGCAGTTGGGGACTAGCGGGGGGCCCCCTCACAGATACGCAGTATTTT. Translating gives CASSWGLAGGPLTDTQYF.

The V and J genes are TRBV19 and TRBJ2-6; D might be TRBD1 or TRBD2, each matching 7 bases. The germline CDR1 and CDR2 sequences are LNHDA and SQIVND (reference sequence). V was shortened by 10 bases and J by 2 bases, with 15 bases between the two germline ends. CDR3 length: 15 amino acids. Here the CDR3 reads CATREGAAGANVLTF. The CDR3 region has the DNA TGTGCCACCAGGGAGGGGGCTGCTGGGGCCAACGTCCTGACTTTC.

This chain links TRBV14 with TRBJ1-1, with 10 nucleotides matching TRBD1. There are 15 residues in the CDR3. With V trimmed by 4 bases and J by 5 bases, 7 bases remained unmatched. Germline-derived CDR1 and CDR2 are SGHDN and FVKESK. CDR3: CASSPLGQGYTEAFF. CDR3 nucleotides: TGTGCCAGCAGCCCCCTGGGACAGGGGTATACTGAAGCTTTCTTT.

The chain is built from TRBV5-4 and TRBJ1-2; possible D gene TRBD1, 6 bases. Trimming pared 0 bases from V and 2 bases from J, leaving 23 bases between. The CDR3 covers 19 residues. Germline-derived CDR1 and CDR2 are SGHNT and YYREEE (reference sequence). CDR3 nucleotides: TGTGCCAGCAGCTTGGGGCTATTTGAATCCAGGGGTGGGAACTATGGCTACACCTTC. Residues: CASSLGLFESRGGNYGYTF.